The rows below give T cell receptor beta chains drawn from one sample of a study of breast tumors, draining lymph nodes, adjacent tissues. MiXCR, applied by TCRdb to the multiplex PCR reads, yields one record per CDR3 protein. The sample lists around 13,000 distinct CDR3 sequences, about 70% occurring once. Sequenced material: tumor-adjacent breast tissue. Receptors were obtained from a female donor with breast cancer. Some clones in this sample may be carry-over from other donors' samples. The CDR3 runs from the conserved cysteine through the conserved F or W. D genes are given only for firm matches. Some rows mark clone size as missing; the rest say once, few, many or name a class of expanded clone.

v_call	j_call	d_call	clone_size	cdr3_nt	cdr3_aa
TRBV20-1	TRBJ1-4	NA	few	TGCAGTGCTAGAGGAACGTTTAATGAAAAACTGTTTTTT	CSARGTFNEKLFF
TRBV20-1	TRBJ2-1	TRBD2	NA	TGCAGTGCGCCGAGCGGGAGGGCCTACAATGAGCAGTTCTTC	CSAPSGRAYNEQFF
TRBV19	TRBJ1-2	NA	NA	TGTGCCAGTAGTATTCGGGCCAACTATGGCTACACCTTC	CASSIRANYGYTF
TRBV24-1	TRBJ2-7	TRBD1	NA	TGTGCCACCGGTGATTTGCAGGCACAGGGGTGTTACGAGCAGTACTTC	CATGDLQAQGCYEQYF
TRBV7-8	TRBJ1-2	TRBD1	NA	TGTGCCAGCAGCTTAGCGAGGGACAGTCCGACCGTTAGAAACTATGGCTACACCTTC	CASSLARDSPTVRNYGYTF
TRBV5-1	TRBJ2-2	NA	NA	TGCGCCAGCAGCTTGGAATCCGGGGAGCTGTTTTTT	CASSLESGELFF
TRBV20-1	TRBJ2-7	NA	NA	TGCAGTGCTAGAGGTCGCAGTAGCTCCGACGCCTACGAGCAGTACTTC	CSARGRSSSDAYEQYF
TRBV4-1	TRBJ2-1	NA	NA	TGCGCCAGCAGCCACACTGGACTGACCGGTTACAATGAGCAGTTCTTC	CASSHTGLTGYNEQFF
TRBV7-3	TRBJ2-6	NA	NA	TGTGCCAGCAGCTTAGGGGGAACCGGGGCCAACGTCCTGACTTTC	CASSLGGTGANVLTF
TRBV7-9	TRBJ2-2	NA	NA	TGTGCCAGCAGCCCAGAGTTTCAGACCGGGGAGCTGTTTTTT	CASSPEFQTGELFF
TRBV3-1	TRBJ2-7	NA	NA	TGTGCCAGCAGCCAAGTTTCTTCCTACGAGCAGTACTTC	CASSQVSSYEQYF
TRBV16	TRBJ1-3	NA	many	TGTGCCAGCAGCCCCTCGGACAGCTCTGGAAACACCATATATTTT	CASSPSDSSGNTIYF
TRBV20-1	TRBJ2-5	TRBD2	NA	TGCAGTGCTACCCGACGAGGACTAGCGGGAGCCGGAGGACAAGAGACCCAGTACTTC	CSATRRGLAGAGGQETQYF
TRBV11-1	TRBJ2-2	TRBD1	NA	TGTGCCAGCAGGCGACAGGGGAACACCGGGGAGCTGTTTTTT	CASRRQGNTGELFF
TRBV7-3	TRBJ2-3	TRBD2	NA	TGTGCCAGCAGCACCTCGGGGACTACCACAGATACGCAGTATTTT	CASSTSGTTTDTQYF
TRBV4-1	TRBJ1-5	NA	NA	TGCGCCAGCAGCCAAGATCTGCGACAGCCCCAGCATTTT	CASSQDLRQPQHF
TRBV5-4	TRBJ2-3	TRBD2	many	TGTGCCAGCAGCTCTAGCGGGAGGACAGATACGCAGTATTTT	CASSSSGRTDTQYF
TRBV5-1	TRBJ2-4	NA	NA	TGCGCCAGCCTAGCTCTAGCCAAAAACATTCAGTACTTC	CASLALAKNIQYF
TRBV6-2/TRBV6-3	TRBJ2-7	NA	medium-sized	TGTGCCAGCAGTTTGACCAACGAGCAGTACTTC	CASSLTNEQYF
TRBV6-5	TRBJ2-7	NA	NA	TGTGCCAGCAGTCCGCGTCCGACAGGATCTTCGGAGCAGTACTTC	CASSPRPTGSSEQYF
TRBV6-5	TRBJ2-7	NA	NA	TGTGCCAGCAGTTATGGGACTCACTACGAGCAGTACTTC	CASSYGTHYEQYF
TRBV7-9	TRBJ2-7	NA	NA	TGTGCCAGCAGCTTAGGCTCCATTGGGTCCTACGAGCAGTACTTC	CASSLGSIGSYEQYF
TRBV7-2	TRBJ1-2	NA	once	TGTGCCAGCAGCTTACAAAGGGGGAACTATGGCTACACCTTC	CASSLQRGNYGYTF
TRBV6-5	TRBJ2-5	TRBD2	many	TGTGCCAGCAGCCCGGGGGTAGCGGGAGCAGAGACCCAGTACTTC	CASSPGVAGAETQYF
TRBV14	TRBJ2-1	NA	many	TGTGCCAGCAGCCAAGTTACAGGGAGGAATGAGCAGTTCTTC	CASSQVTGRNEQFF
TRBV20-1	TRBJ2-7	NA	NA	TGCAGTGAGGTGAAGCCATACGAGCAGTACTTC	CSEVKPYEQYF
TRBV20-1	TRBJ2-1	NA	NA	TGCAGTGCTAGACTCGTCAATGAGCAGTTCTTC	CSARLVNEQFF
TRBV20-1	TRBJ2-3	NA	few	TGCAGTGCTAGAGGGATAAATTTACCCGCAGATACGCAGTATTTT	CSARGINLPADTQYF
TRBV19	TRBJ2-1	NA	many	TGTGCCAGTAGTATGGACAGCGGATCCTACAATGAGCAGTTCTTC	CASSMDSGSYNEQFF
TRBV12-3/TRBV12-4	TRBJ1-5	TRBD1	NA	TGTGCCAGCAGTGAGACAGGGATGAATCAGCCCCAGCATTTT	CASSETGMNQPQHF
TRBV10-3	TRBJ2-3	TRBD1	once	TGTGCCATCAGGCCGGGACAGGGGGCGTTAGATACGCAGTATTTT	CAIRPGQGALDTQYF
TRBV7-9	TRBJ2-1	NA	once	TGTGCCAGCAGCCCCGGGATGAGCGCGGTTGATGAGCAGTTCTTC	CASSPGMSAVDEQFF
TRBV5-1	TRBJ1-5	NA	NA	TGCGCCAGCAGCCCGGGGACGGGTCGCAATCAGCCCCAGCATTTT	CASSPGTGRNQPQHF
TRBV12-3/TRBV12-4	TRBJ1-3	TRBD1	NA	TGTGCCAGCACCCTGACAGGGAGGCTGGGAAACACCATATATTTT	CASTLTGRLGNTIYF
TRBV28	TRBJ2-7	NA	NA	TGTGCCAGCATCGATACAGCGACTAACGAGCAGTACTTC	CASIDTATNEQYF
TRBV2	TRBJ2-6	TRBD1	many	TGTGCCAGCAGGGGGGACAGCGAAATCTCTGGGGCCAACGTCCTGACTTTC	CASRGDSEISGANVLTF
TRBV12-3/TRBV12-4	TRBJ1-3	TRBD1	many	TGTGCCAGCAGTTTAAAGCAGGGGGAAGGGACCATATATTTT	CASSLKQGEGTIYF
TRBV6-5	TRBJ1-6	TRBD1	NA	TGTGCCAGCAGTGACAGGGGGAGTAATTCACCCTTCCACTTT	CASSDRGSNSPFHF
TRBV7-2	TRBJ2-5	NA	medium-sized	TGTGCCAGCAGCAATAGCGGGACCCAGTACTTC	CASSNSGTQYF
TRBV20-1	TRBJ2-1	TRBD2	once	TGCAGTGCCCCCGGACTAGCGGGGCGGAATGAGCAGTTCTTC	CSAPGLAGRNEQFF
TRBV28	TRBJ2-2	NA	once	TGTGCCAGCAGTCTTTTCGGGAACACCGGGGAGCTGTTTTTT	CASSLFGNTGELFF
TRBV3-1	TRBJ1-2	NA	once	TGTGCCAGCAGTACAAGGGGTGGCTACACCTTC	CASSTRGGYTF
TRBV20-1	TRBJ2-5	NA	once	TGCAGTGCTGGGACACTTAGGGAGACCCAGTACTTC	CSAGTLRETQYF
TRBV12-3/TRBV12-4	TRBJ2-7	TRBD2	NA	TGTGCCAGCGGGCCGGGGGGTTTCTACGAGCAGTACTTC	CASGPGGFYEQYF
TRBV28	TRBJ2-5	TRBD2	NA	TGTGCCAGCAGTTTATACCTAGCGGGAGAGACCCAGTACTTC	CASSLYLAGETQYF
TRBV29-1	TRBJ2-5	TRBD2	NA	TGCAGCGCTCCCGGCGGGGGAAAGCAGGAGACCCAGTACTTC	CSAPGGGKQETQYF